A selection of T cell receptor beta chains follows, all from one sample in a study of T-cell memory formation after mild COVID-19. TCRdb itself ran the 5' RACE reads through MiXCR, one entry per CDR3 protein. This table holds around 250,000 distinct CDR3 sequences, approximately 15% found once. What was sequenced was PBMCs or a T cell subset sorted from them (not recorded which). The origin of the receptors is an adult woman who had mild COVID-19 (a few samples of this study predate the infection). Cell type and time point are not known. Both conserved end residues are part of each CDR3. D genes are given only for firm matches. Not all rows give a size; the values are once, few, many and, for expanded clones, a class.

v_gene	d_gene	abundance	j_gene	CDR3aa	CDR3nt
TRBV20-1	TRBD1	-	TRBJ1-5	CSARDRTGFQPQHF	TGCAGTGCTAGAGATCGGACAGGGTTTCAGCCCCAGCATTTT
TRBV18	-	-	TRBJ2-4	CASSPRTAQSIQYF	TGTGCCAGCTCACCACGGACAGCGCAATCCATTCAGTACTTC
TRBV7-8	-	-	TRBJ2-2	CASNPWGARGELFF	TGTGCCAGCAACCCCTGGGGGGCGCGAGGGGAGCTGTTTTTT
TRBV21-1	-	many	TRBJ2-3	CASSKALRIPLDTQYF	TGTGCCAGCAGCAAAGCGCTAAGGATTCCCTTAGATACGCAGTATTTT
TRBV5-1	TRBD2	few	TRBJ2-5	CASSFGGSGGETQYF	TGCGCCAGCAGCTTCGGCGGGAGTGGAGGCGAGACCCAGTACTTC
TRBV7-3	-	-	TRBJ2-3	CASSPSGLVSTDTQYF	TGTGCCAGCAGCCCAAGCGGGCTAGTGAGCACAGATACGCAGTATTTT
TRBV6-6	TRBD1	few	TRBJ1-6	CASTYRGQAKHNSPLHF	TGTGCCAGCACTTACAGGGGACAGGCGAAACATAATTCACCCCTCCACTTT
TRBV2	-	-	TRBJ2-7	CASTSGQWYEQYF	TGTGCCAGCACCTCGGGCCAGTGGTACGAGCAGTACTTC
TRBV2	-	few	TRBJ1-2	CASSPQNYGYTF	TGTGCCAGCAGTCCACAGAACTATGGCTACACCTTC
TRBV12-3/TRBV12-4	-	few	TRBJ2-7	CASSLVGTVSYEQYF	TGTGCCAGCAGTTTAGTCGGGACCGTCTCCTACGAGCAGTACTTC